This T cell receptor beta chain is from a study of shared clonotypes between healthy human individuals. In the original workflow: For the immunoSEQ data, sequences were junction-only without quality scores, so filtering differed. Clones were read by immunoSEQ multiplex PCR, and TCRdb kept only the in-frame ones, dropping some. The DNA gave D and trimming, while V, J and clone size come from that table. The sample has some 1 million clones; about 80% are singletons. The study, taken as a whole, reports: Larger estimated richness was generally recorded for naive subsets relative to memory subsets.

The CDR3 consists of 15 residues. Between the trimmed V and J ends, which lost 0 bases and 2 bases, there was a span of 11 bases. The germline V gene has CDR1 SNHLY and CDR2 FYNNEI. The split of CD4+ cells yielded CD45RA+ naive and CD45RA-negative memory subsets. This clone was seen more than once but under ten times. Its target is not known. This sequence joins TRBV2 and TRBJ2-7; no firm D call. The receptor was derived from a man in his late teens or twenties in good health. What was sequenced was memory CD4+ T cells sorted from blood. Subset given: CD45RA-negative fraction. The CDR3 spells CASSEAETRTYEQYF. In DNA form, the CDR3 reads TGTGCCAGCAGTGAAGCGGAGACACGTACCTACGAGCAGTACTTC.